The subject of this entry is one T cell receptor (beta chain). The specificity of this receptor is unknown. No base-level quality is on record; no much larger clone is a single base apart. The data stem from a study of blood T cell repertoires in COVID-19 (TCRdb year 2020). Turning to the overall study: The collaborator samples originated in the United States, Italy and Spain and spanned the acute and convalescent phases of COVID-19. The material from the prospective study consisted of cDNA or gDNA derived from T cells, B-cell-depleted T cells, or PBMCs. Deeply sampled blood TCRbeta repertoires from subjects exposed to, actively infected with, or recovered from COVID-19 were included in the dataset. The repertoires were released in a freely available public database intended as a resource for research on the immune response to SARS-CoV-2. The samples were drawn from two sources: the first 160 participants of the ongoing ImmuneRACE study, and over 1,000 subjects contributed by 6 global collaborators. Nearly every sample came with metadata listing a de-identified subject ID, COVID-19 status, age in years and sex. HLA class I and class II types, where available, came from metadata supplied by the sample provider rather than from assay-based typing.

General findings and caveats noted by the study authors: The amount of clinical and demographic metadata varied by source and participant and was provided uncurated.

TCRbeta CDR3 regions were amplified from genomic DNA using the immunoSEQ Assay, a bias-controlled multiplex PCR. As for the authors' bioinformatics: Nucleated cell counts per sample were estimated from amplification of reference gene primers within the assay. Sequence reads were collapsed and filtered to measure the absolute abundance of every unique TCRbeta CDR3 rearrangement. Productive Simpson clonality was computed per sample as the square root of Simpson's diversity index over productive rearrangements. TCRdb limited this immuneACCESS table to in-frame rearrangements with V and J called. A share of clones is missing; checked studies link under half to unresolved V genes, and the rest is unexplained. The V and J calls and clone size are taken from that table; D and trimming were inferred from the DNA. This sample comprises over 350,000 clones, around nine tenths of them detected only once. The top ten clones comprise roughly 10% of the sample.

Participants in the prospective study were aged about 18 to 89 years, lived in under 30 United States geographic areas, and enrolled through a virtual design. To assign participants to cohorts, the prospective study relied on clinical history that participants themselves reported in a screening survey and a study questionnaire. Recovered participants in ImmuneRACE Cohort 3 were defined as having two consecutive negative NP/OP PCR tests, clearance from a healthcare professional, or resolution of symptoms. In the prospective study, whole blood, serum and a nasopharyngeal or oropharyngeal swab were collected from each participant by mobile phlebotomists. Prospective study participants could optionally give additional blood draws and questionnaires over an approximately two-month period. Before DNA extraction, prospective study blood samples were shipped either frozen or at room temperature. The CDR3, cysteine through phenylalanine, is 14 amino acids long. Left in the record is the CDR3 DNA by itself, 42 bases read in frame from the first base. According to the germline V gene, CDR1 reads MNHEY and CDR2 reads SVGAGI. V and J lose 6 bases and 2 bases, and a span of 14 bases separates them.

The sequencing input was PBMCs or T cells enriched from blood (not recorded which). The receptor chain draws on TRBV6-5 and TRBJ2-7; no D gene can be assigned with confidence. This TCR was recovered from a woman between 50 and 59 years old who had recovered from COVID-19. The CDR3 amino acid sequence is: CASSFLLTPYEQYF. The sequence in DNA is TGTGCCAGCAGCTTTTTACTTACTCCCTACGAGCAGTACTTC.